This T cell receptor (beta chain) was recorded in a study of T cells after somatic rescue of genetic block. Clones were sequenced by immunoSEQ multiplex PCR, and TCRdb holds only the in-frame ones, with some missing. The data show tens of thousands of clones, roughly 94% seen once. Germline values: CDR1 SNHLY, CDR2 FYNNEI. V lost 5 bases and J lost 8, with 13 bases in between. The CDR3 has 13 residues. Source material: peripheral blood mononuclear cells (PBMCs). The genes are TRBV2 and TRBJ1-5, with D perhaps TRBD1 (5 bases). The TCR originated in a middle-aged man. The CDR3 region has the DNA TGTGCCAGCAGTAAACAGGTAATCAAGCCCCAGCATTTT. Its translation is CASSKQVIKPQHF.